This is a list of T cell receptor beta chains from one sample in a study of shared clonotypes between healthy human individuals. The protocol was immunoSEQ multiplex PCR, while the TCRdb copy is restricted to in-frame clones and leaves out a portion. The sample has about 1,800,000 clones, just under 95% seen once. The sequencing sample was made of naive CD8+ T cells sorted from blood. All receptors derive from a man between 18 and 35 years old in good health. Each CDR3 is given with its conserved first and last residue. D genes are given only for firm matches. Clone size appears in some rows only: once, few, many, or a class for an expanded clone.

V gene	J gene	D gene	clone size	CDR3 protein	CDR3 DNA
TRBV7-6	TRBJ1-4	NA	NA	CASSPSPGTELTNEKLFF	TGTGCCAGCAGCCCATCTCCCGGGACGGAGCTAACTAATGAAAAACTGTTTTTT
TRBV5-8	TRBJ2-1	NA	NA	CASSLRINEQFF	TGTGCCAGCAGCTTGAGGATAAATGAGCAGTTCTTC
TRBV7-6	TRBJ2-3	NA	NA	CASSLGSAPAQYF	TGTGCCAGCAGCTTAGGGAGCGCCCCGGCGCAGTATTTT
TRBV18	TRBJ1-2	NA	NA	CASSPPGPIRLHGYTF	TGTGCCAGCTCACCACCAGGGCCCATCAGACTCCATGGCTACACCTTC
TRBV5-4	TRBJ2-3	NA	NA	CASSPTGGPSSTDTQYF	TGTGCCAGCAGCCCAACCGGGGGGCCTTCTAGCACAGATACGCAGTATTTT
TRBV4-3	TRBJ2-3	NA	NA	CASSQDQWLSGADTQYF	TGCGCCAGCAGCCAAGATCAGTGGTTATCCGGCGCAGATACGCAGTATTTT
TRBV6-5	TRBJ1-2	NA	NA	CASSYDSESYGYTF	TGTGCCAGCAGTTACGACAGTGAATCTTATGGCTACACCTTC
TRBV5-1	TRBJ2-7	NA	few	CASSFGTSYEQYF	TGCGCCAGCAGCTTCGGCACATCCTACGAGCAGTACTTC
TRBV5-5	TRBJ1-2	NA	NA	CASSLALTGRPNYGYTF	TGTGCCAGCAGCTTGGCACTAACAGGCCGACCTAACTATGGCTACACCTTC
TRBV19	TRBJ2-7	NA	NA	CASSIPIGREGNEQYF	TGTGCCAGTAGTATCCCAATAGGGCGGGAAGGAAACGAGCAGTACTTC
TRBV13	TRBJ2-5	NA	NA	CASSLGGLEGTQYF	TGTGCCAGCAGCTTAGGGGGACTGGAGGGGACCCAGTACTTC
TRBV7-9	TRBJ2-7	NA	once	CASSLGTEAPSSYEQYF	TGTGCCAGCAGCTTAGGGACTGAGGCCCCTAGCTCCTACGAGCAGTACTTC
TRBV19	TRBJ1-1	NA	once	CASSIWGSNTEAFF	TGTGCCAGTAGTATCTGGGGTTCGAACACTGAAGCTTTCTTT
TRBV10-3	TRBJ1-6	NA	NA	CAINPGALKGANSPLHF	TGTGCCATCAATCCGGGGGCCCTGAAGGGAGCCAATTCACCCCTCCACTTT
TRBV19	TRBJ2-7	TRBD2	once	CASSIGDGGGSEQYF	TGTGCCAGTAGTATAGGTGACGGGGGAGGGAGCGAGCAGTACTTC
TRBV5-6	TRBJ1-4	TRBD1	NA	CASSCRDRVDEKLFF	TGTGCCAGCAGCTGCCGGGACAGGGTGGACGAAAAACTGTTTTTT
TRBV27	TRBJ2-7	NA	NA	CASSYRDSYEQYF	TGTGCCAGCAGTTATAGGGACTCCTACGAGCAGTACTTC
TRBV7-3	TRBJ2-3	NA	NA	CASSFGVSSTDTQYF	TGTGCCAGCAGCTTTGGAGTCTCTAGCACAGATACGCAGTATTTT
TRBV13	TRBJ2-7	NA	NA	CASSIARSYEQYF	TGTGCCAGCAGCATCGCCCGCTCCTACGAGCAGTACTTC
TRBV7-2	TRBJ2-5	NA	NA	CASSLPNQETQYF	TGTGCCAGCAGCTTACCGAACCAAGAGACCCAGTACTTC
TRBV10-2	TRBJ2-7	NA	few	CASTSSYEQYF	TGCGCCAGCACTTCTTCCTACGAGCAGTACTTC
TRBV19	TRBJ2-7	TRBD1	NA	CASSAGGVYEQYF	TGTGCCAGTAGCGCAGGGGGCGTTTACGAGCAGTACTTC
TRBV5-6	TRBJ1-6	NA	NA	CASSSDRHSPLHF	TGTGCCAGCAGCTCCGACAGGCACTCACCCCTCCACTTT
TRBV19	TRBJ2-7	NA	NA	CASKGGSYEQYF	TGTGCCAGTAAAGGGGGATCCTACGAGCAGTACTTC
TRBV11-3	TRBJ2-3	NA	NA	CASSLYPLVTTTTDTQYF	TGTGCCAGCAGCTTATACCCCCTGGTTACCACCACGACAGATACGCAGTATTTT
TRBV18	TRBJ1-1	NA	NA	CASSPDYQGSTEAFF	TGTGCCAGCTCACCGGATTATCAGGGGAGTACTGAAGCTTTCTTT
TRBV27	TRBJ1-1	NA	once	CASSRGLGAMNTEAFF	TGTGCCAGCAGCCGCGGGTTGGGGGCTATGAACACTGAAGCTTTCTTT
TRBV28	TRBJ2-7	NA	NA	CASSLSYYEQYF	TGTGCCAGCAGTTTGTCCTACTACGAGCAGTACTTC
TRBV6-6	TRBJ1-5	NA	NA	CASRGDHSNQPQHF	TGTGCCAGCCGAGGGGACCATAGCAATCAGCCCCAGCATTTT
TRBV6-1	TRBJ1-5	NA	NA	CASSERWQGSNQPQHF	TGTGCCAGCAGTGAAAGGTGGCAGGGGAGCAATCAGCCCCAGCATTTT
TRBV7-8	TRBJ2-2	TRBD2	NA	CASSSLLQRELGTGELFF	TGTGCCAGCAGCTCCCTTCTCCAGCGGGAGTTAGGGACCGGGGAGCTGTTTTTT
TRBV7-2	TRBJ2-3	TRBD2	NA	CASSPVSGTTDTQYF	TGTGCCAGCAGCCCCGTTAGCGGGACCACAGATACGCAGTATTTT
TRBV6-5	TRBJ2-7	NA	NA	CASSYLRGGGPYEQYF	TGTGCCAGCAGTTACTTGCGGGGTGGGGGGCCCTACGAGCAGTACTTC
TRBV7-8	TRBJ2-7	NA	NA	CASSPGLSYEQYF	TGTGCCAGCAGCCCGGGACTGTCCTACGAGCAGTACTTC
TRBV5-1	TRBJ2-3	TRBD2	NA	CASSPEGRADTQYF	TGCGCCAGCAGCCCCGAAGGGAGGGCAGATACGCAGTATTTT
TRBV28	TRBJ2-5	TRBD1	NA	CASSLLRQGETQYF	TGTGCCAGCAGTTTACTACGACAGGGAGAGACCCAGTACTTC
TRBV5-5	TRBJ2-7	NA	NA	CASSPGVSYEQYF	TGTGCCAGCAGCCCCGGAGTGAGCTACGAGCAGTACTTC